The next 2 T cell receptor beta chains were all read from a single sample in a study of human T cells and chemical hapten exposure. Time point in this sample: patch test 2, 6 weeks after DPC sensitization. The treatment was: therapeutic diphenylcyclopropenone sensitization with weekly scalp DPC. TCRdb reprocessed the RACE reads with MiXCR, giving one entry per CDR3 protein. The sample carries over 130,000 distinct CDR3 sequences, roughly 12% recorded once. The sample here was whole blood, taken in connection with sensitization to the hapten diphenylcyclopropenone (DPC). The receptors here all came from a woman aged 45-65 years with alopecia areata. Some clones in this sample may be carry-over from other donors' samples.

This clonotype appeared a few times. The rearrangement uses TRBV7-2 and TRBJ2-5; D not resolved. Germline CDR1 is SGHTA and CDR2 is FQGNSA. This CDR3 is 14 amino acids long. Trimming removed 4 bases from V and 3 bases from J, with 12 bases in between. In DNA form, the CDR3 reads TGTGCCAGCAGCTCCCAGAGACCCGAAGAGACCCAGTACTTC. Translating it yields CASSSQRPEETQYF. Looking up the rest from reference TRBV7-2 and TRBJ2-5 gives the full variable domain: GAGVSQSPSNKVTEKGKDVELRCDPISGHTALYWYRQSLGQGLEFLIYFQGNSAPDKSGLPSDRFSAERTGGSVSTLTIQRTQQEDSAVYLCASSSQRPEETQYFGPGTRLLVL.

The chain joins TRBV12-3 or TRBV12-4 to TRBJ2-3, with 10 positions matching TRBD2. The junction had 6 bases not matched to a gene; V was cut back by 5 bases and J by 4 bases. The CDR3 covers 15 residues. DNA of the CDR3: TGTGCCAGCAGTGCTAGCGGGAGCGCGGCAGATACGCAGTATTTT. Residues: CASSASGSAADTQYF.